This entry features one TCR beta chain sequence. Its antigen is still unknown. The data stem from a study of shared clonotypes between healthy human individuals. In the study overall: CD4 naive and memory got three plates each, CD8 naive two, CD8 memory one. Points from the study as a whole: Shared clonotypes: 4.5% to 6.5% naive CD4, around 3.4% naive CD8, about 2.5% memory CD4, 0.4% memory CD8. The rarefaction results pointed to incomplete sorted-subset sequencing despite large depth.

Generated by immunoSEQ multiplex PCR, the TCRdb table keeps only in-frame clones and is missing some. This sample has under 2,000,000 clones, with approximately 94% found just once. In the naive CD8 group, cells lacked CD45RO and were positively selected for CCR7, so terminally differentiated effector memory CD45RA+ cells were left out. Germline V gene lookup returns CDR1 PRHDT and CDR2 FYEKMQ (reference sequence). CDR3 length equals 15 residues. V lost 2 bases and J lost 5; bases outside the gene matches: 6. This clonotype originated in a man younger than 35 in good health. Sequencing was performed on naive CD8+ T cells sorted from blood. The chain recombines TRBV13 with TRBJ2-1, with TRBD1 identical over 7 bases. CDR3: CASSLLNRGDNEQFF. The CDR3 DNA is TGTGCCAGCAGCTTATTAAACAGGGGAGACAATGAGCAGTTCTTC.